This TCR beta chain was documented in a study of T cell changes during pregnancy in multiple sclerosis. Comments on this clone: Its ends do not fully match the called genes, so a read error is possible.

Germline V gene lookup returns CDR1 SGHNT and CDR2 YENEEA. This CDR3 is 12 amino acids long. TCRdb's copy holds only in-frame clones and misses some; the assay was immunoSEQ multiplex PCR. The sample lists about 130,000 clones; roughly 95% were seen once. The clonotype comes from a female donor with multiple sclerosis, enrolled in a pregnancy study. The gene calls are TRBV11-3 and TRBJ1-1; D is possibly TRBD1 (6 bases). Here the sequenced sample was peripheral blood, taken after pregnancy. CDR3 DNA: TGTGCCAGCAGCAAGGACAGCCTTGAAGTTTTCTTT. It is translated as CASSKDSLEVFF.